A single sample is the source of the 21 T cell receptor beta chains below, sequenced in a study of human T cells and chemical hapten exposure. The time point denotes: pre-sensitization, week 0. As for treatment: therapeutic diphenylcyclopropenone sensitization with weekly scalp DPC. Unfractionated whole blood yielded the extracted total RNA. TCRdb passed the RACE reads through MiXCR, listing each CDR3 protein once. The table lists roughly 36,000 distinct CDR3 sequences, around a tenth of them singletons. The sample here was whole blood, taken in connection with sensitization to the hapten diphenylcyclopropenone (DPC). These receptors came from a man in his forties or fifties with alopecia areata. Some clones in this sample may be carry-over from other donors' samples.

This clonotype was observed a handful of times. The chain uses TRBV7-9 and TRBJ1-4; D gene ambiguous. The length of the CDR3 is 15 residues. Between the trimmed V and J ends, which lost 1 base and 3 bases, there was a span of 9 bases. Germline values: CDR1 SEHNR, CDR2 FQNEAQ (reference sequence). The CDR3 sequence is CASSLEVQPNEKLFF. In DNA form, the CDR3 reads TGTGCCAGCAGCTTAGAAGTCCAGCCTAATGAAAAACTGTTTTTT.

This clonotype was counted at least ten times. The J gene is TRBJ1-5, the V gene TRBV6-1, with D possibly TRBD1 on 5 matching bases. This CDR3 is built from 16 residues. The V end was cut by 0 bases, the J end by 4 bases, with 13 bases between. Germline values: CDR1 MNHNS, CDR2 SASEGT. This CDR3 reads CASSEARQPPNQPQHF. CDR3 bases: TGTGCCAGCAGTGAAGCGCGACAGCCTCCGAATCAGCCCCAGCATTTT.

This clonotype was seen only a few times. This chain connects TRBV19 to TRBJ2-5; the match to TRBD2 covers 14 bases. Trimming cost V 10 bases and J 5 bases; bases outside gene matches: 6. Looked up from germline, CDR1 is LNHDA and CDR2 is SQIVND (reference sequence). CDR3 length: 14 amino acids. The CDR3 sequence: CATRGLAGVETQYF. The CDR3 coding sequence is TGTGCCACCCGGGGACTAGCGGGAGTTGAGACCCAGTACTTC.

This clonotype was counted once. This sequence joins TRBV7-2 and TRBJ2-5; possibly TRBD1 for D (6 bases). Germline CDR1 is SGHTA and CDR2 is FQGNSA. The CDR3 contains 14 residues. Trimming removed 3 bases at V and 5 bases at J, with 13 bases between. The CDR3 coding sequence is TGTGCCAGCAGCTTTCTCCAGGGGCGGGAGACCCAGTACTTC. It specifies CASSFLQGRETQYF.

The rearrangement uses TRBV4-3 and TRBJ2-5; possible D gene TRBD1, 5 bases. In germline, CDR1 is LGHNA, CDR2 YSLEER. The CDR3 extends over 15 amino acids. Trimming left V 2 bases short and J 1 base short, with 11 bases between. In nucleotides, the CDR3 is TGCGCCAGCAGCCAAAATCCCGACAGCCAAGAGACCCAGTACTTC. Translating it yields CASSQNPDSQETQYF.

This clonotype was detected many times. This chain's CDR3 is CAWRQGNTEAFF. DNA of the CDR3: TGTGCCTGGAGACAAGGGAACACTGAAGCTTTCTTT. V is TRBV30 and J is TRBJ1-1; D is unresolved. There are 12 residues in the CDR3. Between the trimmed V and J ends, which lost 3 bases and 1 base, there was a span of 6 bases. In germline, CDR1 is GTSNPN, CDR2 SVGIG (reference sequence).

This clonotype showed up just a few times. The chain employs TRBV2 and TRBJ2-5; D uncertain. In germline, CDR1 is SNHLY, CDR2 FYNNEI. The V end lost 5 bases, the J end lost 2 bases, and 9 bases lay between the germline ends. The CDR3 covers 13 residues. CDR3 protein: CASSRSLQETQYF. CDR3 nucleotides: TGTGCCAGCAGTAGGTCGCTTCAAGAGACCCAGTACTTC.

In its sample, this clonotype was seen many times. The chain recombines TRBV15 with TRBJ2-2; D is unclear. Deletions cut 0 bases from V and 8 bases from J, with 4 bases between. This CDR3 has 12 residues. Germline assignment: CDR1 LNHNV and CDR2 YYDKDF (reference sequence). DNA for the CDR3: TGTGCCACCAGCAGAGATCTGGGGGAGCTGTTTTTT. Translated, it gives CATSRDLGELFF.

This clonotype was found many times. The chain uses TRBV19 and TRBJ2-4; D is perhaps TRBD1 (7 bases). CDR1 LNHDA and CDR2 SQIVND come from the germline V gene (reference sequence). V lost 5 bases and J lost 2, with 13 bases in between. The CDR3 has 15 amino acids. CDR3 amino acids: CASSPGGSTKNIQYF. CDR3 DNA sequence: TGTGCCAGTAGTCCAGGGGGGTCAACCAAAAACATTCAGTACTTC.

In its sample, this clonotype was seen many times. The chain is built from TRBV6-1 and TRBJ2-1; D ambiguous. Per germline, CDR1 MNHNS and CDR2 SASEGT. This CDR3 is 11 amino acids long. Trimming removed 1 base from V and 9 bases from J, with 4 bases in between. This CDR3 reads CASSEGGEQFF. The CDR3 region has the DNA TGTGCCAGCAGTGAAGGGGGTGAGCAGTTCTTC.

This clonotype was recorded many times. V is TRBV20-1 and J is TRBJ2-1, with 9 nucleotides matching TRBD1. Trimming took 6 bases from V and 10 from J; bases not matched to a gene: 13. The V gene's germline CDR1 is DFQATT and CDR2 SNEGSKA (reference sequence). The CDR3 consists of 14 residues. Here the CDR3 reads CSALTQGALREQFF. The CDR3 region has the DNA TGCAGTGCCCTAACACAGGGGGCTTTACGGGAGCAGTTCTTC.

In this sample, this clonotype turned up a few times. The V and J genes are TRBV7-9 and TRBJ1-2; D is perhaps TRBD1 (5 bases). There are 18 residues in the CDR3. V was cut by 4 bases and J by 6 bases, with 27 bases left in between. Per the germline V gene, CDR1 is SEHNR and CDR2 is FQNEAQ (reference sequence). The CDR3 sequence is CASSSSRGGQKHLDGYTF. For the CDR3, the DNA is TGTGCCAGCAGCTCCTCGAGGGGCGGCCAGAAACACCTTGATGGCTACACCTTC.

This clonotype was seen only a few times. CDR3 region: CASSLPGNQPQHF. CDR3 nucleotide sequence: TGTGCCAGCAGTTTACCAGGCAATCAGCCCCAGCATTTT. V usage is TRBV28 and J usage is TRBJ1-5; D is ambiguous. The CDR3 loop spans 13 amino acids. Trimming pared 2 bases from V and 2 bases from J, leaving 4 bases between. CDR1 and CDR2 (germline): MDHEN, SYDVKM.

The chain uses TRBV29-1 and TRBJ1-1, with D unresolved. Germline-derived CDR1 and CDR2 are SQVTM and ANQGSEA. This CDR3 spans 13 amino acids. V was trimmed by 0 bases and J by 3 bases, leaving 8 bases between them. CDR3 residues: CSVEEVKHTEAFF. The CDR3 region has the DNA TGCAGCGTTGAAGAGGTGAAGCACACTGAAGCTTTCTTT.

This clonotype was detected ten times or more. The rearrangement joins TRBV20-1 to TRBJ2-1; D is undetermined. Germline V gene sequence: CDR1 DFQATT, CDR2 SNEGSKA (reference sequence). The CDR3 consists of 12 residues. V shed 3 bases and J shed 4 bases, with 7 bases lying between them. In nucleotides, the CDR3 is TGCAGTGCTAGCGAAGAGTACAATGAGCAGTTCTTC. It codes for CSASEEYNEQFF.

This clonotype occurred a few times. For the CDR3, the DNA is TGCAGCGTTCAAGGGAGACTAGCGGGAGTCGAGCAGTACTTC. As protein: CSVQGRLAGVEQYF. The rearrangement links TRBV29-1 to TRBJ2-7, with 12 bases matching TRBD2. Germline CDR1 SQVTM, CDR2 ANQGSEA. This CDR3 comprises 14 residues. The V gene end was trimmed by 5 bases and the J gene end by 6 bases; junction bases not matched to a gene: 8.

In this sample, this clonotype turned up many times. This chain joins TRBV28 and TRBJ2-3; D possibly corresponds to TRBD2 (6 bases). The CDR3 contains 14 residues. Germline V gene data show CDR1 as MDHEN and CDR2 as SYDVKM. Trimming took 3 bases from V and 1 from J, leaving 8 bases between them. The CDR3 loop is CASSFLAGTDTQYF. The CDR3, as DNA: TGTGCCAGCAGTTTCTTAGCGGGCACAGATACGCAGTATTTT.

The chain recombines TRBV20-1 with TRBJ2-7; possibly TRBD2 for D (5 bases). Deletions cut 2 bases from V and 3 bases from J, with 17 bases between. This CDR3 region has 15 residues. Germline values: CDR1 DFQATT, CDR2 SNEGSKA (reference sequence). The CDR3 DNA is TGCAGTGCTAGAACGGTAGGACTCATAGACTACGAGCAGTACTTC. This sequence encodes CSARTVGLIDYEQYF.

This clonotype has more than one count but fewer than ten. The chain carries TRBV20-1 and TRBJ2-5, with 10 bases fitting TRBD2. The CDR3 runs 15 residues. Per the germline V gene, CDR1 is DFQATT and CDR2 is SNEGSKA (reference sequence). The V segment lost 0 bases and the J segment 4 bases; nucleotides outside the gene matches: 5. The CDR3, as DNA: TGCAGTGCTAGAGATAGGAGACTAGCGGGAGAGACCCAGTACTTC. This sequence encodes CSARDRRLAGETQYF.

This clonotype was observed many times. The chain uses TRBV5-1 and TRBJ2-1; D is ambiguous. CDR3 length: 12 residues. V lost 5 bases to trimming and J lost 5 bases, with 8 bases between them. The germline CDR1 and CDR2 sequences are SGHRS and YFSETQ. CDR3 nucleotides: TGCGCCAGCAGGACTGTCAACAATGAGCAGTTCTTC. Its protein is CASRTVNNEQFF.

There are a few counts of this clonotype. This chain connects TRBV5-1 to TRBJ2-1; 12 nucleotides line up with TRBD2. CDR3 size: 17 residues. Germline loops: CDR1 SGHRS, CDR2 YFSETQ. V dropped 0 bases and J dropped 0; count of bases not matched to a gene: 1. Written as DNA, the CDR3 is TGCGCCAGCAGCTTGGGGACTAGCGGGGTCTCCTACAATGAGCAGTTCTTC. The encoded protein is CASSLGTSGVSYNEQFF.